This TCR beta chain is drawn from a study of blood T cell repertoires in COVID-19. In the source study's methods: Counts of nucleated cells, estimated from reference gene primer amplification, were obtained. The table came from immunoSEQ multiplex PCR; TCRdb's copy has only in-frame clones and leaves some out. V, J and clone size reflect that table, while D and trimming were determined from the DNA. The data contain fewer than 350,000 clones, roughly nine tenths of them seen just once; the ten biggest clones take up approximately 12%. CDR3 size: 14 residues. The germline V gene has CDR1 SNHLY and CDR2 FYNNEI. Between the trimmed V and J ends, which lost 4 bases and 1 base, there was a span of 8 bases. A Seattle source enrolled patients during active infection and followed them longitudinally.

This rearrangement joins TRBV2 to TRBJ1-5, with D hard to call. The source is a woman aged 25 to 45 with COVID-19, enrolled during active disease. The sample comprised peripheral blood. CDR3 sequence reads: CASSGLLSNQPQHF. The CDR3, as DNA: TGTGCCAGCAGTGGTCTACTGAGCAATCAGCCCCAGCATTTT.